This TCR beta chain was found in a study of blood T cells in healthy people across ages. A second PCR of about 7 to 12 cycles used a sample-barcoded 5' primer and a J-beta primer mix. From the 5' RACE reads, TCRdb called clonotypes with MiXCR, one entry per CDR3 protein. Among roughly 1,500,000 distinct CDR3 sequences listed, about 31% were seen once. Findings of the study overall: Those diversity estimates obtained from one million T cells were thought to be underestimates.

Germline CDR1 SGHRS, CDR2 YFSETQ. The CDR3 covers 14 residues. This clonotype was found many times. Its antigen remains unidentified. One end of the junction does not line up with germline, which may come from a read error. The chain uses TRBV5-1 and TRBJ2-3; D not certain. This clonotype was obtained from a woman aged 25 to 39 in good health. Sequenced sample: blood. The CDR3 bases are TGTGCCAGCAGCTTGGTACCTGGCACAGATACGCAGTATTTT. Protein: CASSLVPGTDTQYF.